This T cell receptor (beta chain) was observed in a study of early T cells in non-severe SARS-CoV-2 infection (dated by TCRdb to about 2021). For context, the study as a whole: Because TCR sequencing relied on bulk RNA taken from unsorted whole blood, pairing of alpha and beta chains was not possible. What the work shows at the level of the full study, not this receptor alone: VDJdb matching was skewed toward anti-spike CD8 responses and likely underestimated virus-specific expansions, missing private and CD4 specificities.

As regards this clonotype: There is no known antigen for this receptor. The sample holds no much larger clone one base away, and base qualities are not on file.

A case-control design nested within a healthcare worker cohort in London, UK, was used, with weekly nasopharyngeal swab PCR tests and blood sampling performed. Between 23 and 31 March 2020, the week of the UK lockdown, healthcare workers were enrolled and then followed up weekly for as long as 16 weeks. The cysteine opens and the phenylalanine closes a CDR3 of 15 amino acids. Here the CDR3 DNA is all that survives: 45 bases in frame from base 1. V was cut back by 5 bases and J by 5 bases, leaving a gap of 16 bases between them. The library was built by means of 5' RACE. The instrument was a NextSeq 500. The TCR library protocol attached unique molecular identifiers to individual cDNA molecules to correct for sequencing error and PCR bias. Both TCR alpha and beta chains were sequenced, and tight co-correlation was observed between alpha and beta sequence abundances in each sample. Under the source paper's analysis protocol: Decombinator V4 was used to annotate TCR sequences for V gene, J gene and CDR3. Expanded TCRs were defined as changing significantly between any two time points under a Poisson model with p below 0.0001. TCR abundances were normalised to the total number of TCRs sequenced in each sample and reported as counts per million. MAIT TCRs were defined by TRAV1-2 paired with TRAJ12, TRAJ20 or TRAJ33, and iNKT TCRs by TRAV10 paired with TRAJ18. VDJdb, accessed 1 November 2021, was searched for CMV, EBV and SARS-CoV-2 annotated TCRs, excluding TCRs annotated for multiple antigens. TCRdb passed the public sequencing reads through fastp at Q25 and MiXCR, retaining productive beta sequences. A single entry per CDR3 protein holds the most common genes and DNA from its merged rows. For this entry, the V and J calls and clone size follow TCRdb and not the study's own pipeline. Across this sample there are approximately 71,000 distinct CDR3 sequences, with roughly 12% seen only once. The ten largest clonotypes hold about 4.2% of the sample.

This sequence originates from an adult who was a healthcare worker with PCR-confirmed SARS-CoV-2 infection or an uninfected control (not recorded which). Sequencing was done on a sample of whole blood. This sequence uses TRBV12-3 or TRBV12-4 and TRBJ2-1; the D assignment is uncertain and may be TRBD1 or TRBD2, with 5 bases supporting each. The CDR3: CASSPVGAVNNEQFF. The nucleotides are TGTGCCAGCAGTCCTGTCGGGGCGGTAAACAATGAGCAGTTCTTC.